The 24 T cell receptor beta chains below come from one sample, sequenced in a study of lymphopenia after photon versus proton radiotherapy. Profiled with immunoSEQ multiplex PCR; TCRdb holds only in-frame clones, not every one. The table has tens of thousands of clones, more than 70% seen once. The sequenced sample was peripheral blood, obtained from a patient treated with proton-based radiotherapy. Receptors originate from a man between 60 and 75 years old with pancreatic cancer.

This clone was seen a single time. The CDR3 region is CASSLGRTGYEQYF. The CDR3 DNA is TGCGCCAGCAGCTTGGGTAGGACAGGCTACGAGCAGTACTTC. The chain carries TRBV5-1 and TRBJ2-7; TRBD1 agrees at 7 bases. CDR3 size: 14 residues. Germline lookup yields CDR1 SGHRS and CDR2 YFSETQ. The J segment lost 3 bases and the V segment lost 0 bases, leaving 3 bases of the junction unmatched.

This clone was detected only once. At one end, the junction sequence differs from germline, possibly due to a read error. This chain uses TRBV2 with TRBJ1-5; D unresolved. The germline V gene has CDR1 SNHLY and CDR2 FYNNEI. The CDR3 is 13 residues long. The CDR3 region is CATSLEINQPQHF. DNA for the CDR3: TGTGCCACCAGTCTAGAGATTAATCAGCCCCAGCATTTT.

A few counts support this clone. The CDR3 nucleotides read TGTGCCTGGAGTGAAGTGGGGAACTATGGCTACACCTTC. Protein sequence: CAWSEVGNYGYTF. The chain employs TRBV30 and TRBJ1-2, with D hard to call. The V gene's germline CDR1 is GTSNPN and CDR2 SVGIG (reference sequence). CDR3 length: 13 amino acids. The V gene lost 1 base and the J gene lost 2 bases, with 8 bases spanning the gap.

V usage is TRBV15 and J usage is TRBJ2-5; D possibly matches TRBD1 or TRBD2 (5 bases each). The J call may be faulty, since TRBJ2-7 better matches the DNA end. CDR1 and CDR2 from the germline V gene are LNHNV and YYDKDF (reference sequence). The CDR3 spans 14 residues. Here the CDR3 DNA reads TGTGCCACCACCTCGGGACGGAGCTCCTACGAGCAGTACTTC. This sequence encodes CATTSGRSSYEQYF.

V and J are TRBV2 and TRBJ1-2, with 8 bases identical to TRBD1. The junction had 12 bases not matched to a gene; V was cut back by 8 bases and J by 4 bases. CDR3 length: 15 amino acids. Germline assignment: CDR1 SNHLY and CDR2 FYNNEI. CDR3 nucleotide sequence: TGTGCCAGCTTACTCACCGGACAGGGCTTCTATGGCTACACCTTC. It translates to CASLLTGQGFYGYTF.

For the CDR3, the DNA is TGTGCCAGCAGTGAAAGTAGGGCTAGCTCGACAGATACGCAGTATTTT. Translated: CASSESRASSTDTQYF. This chain uses TRBV6-1 with TRBJ2-3; a weak D match, TRBD2 (5 bases). This CDR3 contains 16 residues. CDR1 and CDR2 (germline): MNHNS, SASEGT. With 2 bases removed from V and 3 bases from J, the gap between germline ends came to 15 bases.

This clone was recorded a few times. This chain connects TRBV19 to TRBJ1-5; weak D call: TRBD1 (6 bases). This CDR3 has 11 residues. CDR1 LNHDA and CDR2 SQIVND come from the germline V gene (reference sequence). V lost 5 bases, J lost 9 bases, and 8 bases lay in between. The CDR3 sequence is CASSSTGPQHF. In DNA, the CDR3 is TGTGCCAGTAGTTCGACAGGGCCCCAGCATTTT.

The chain employs TRBV27 and TRBJ2-3, with TRBD2 matching 9 bases. CDR1 is MNHEY and CDR2 is SMNVEV in the germline V gene (reference sequence). This CDR3 has 16 residues. V shed 8 bases and J 3 bases; nucleotides not matched to a gene: 12. The CDR3 DNA reads as TGTGCCAGCCGCCTAGATAGCGGGAGACGTACAGATACGCAGTATTTT. Protein: CASRLDSGRRTDTQYF.

The V and J genes are TRBV27 and TRBJ2-7; D not certain. The CDR3 is 12 amino acids. Per the germline V gene, CDR1 is MNHEY and CDR2 is SMNVEV (reference sequence). Trimming stripped 7 bases from V and 1 base from J, with 8 bases between. The DNA for the CDR3 is TGTGCCAGCATCTCCGGTTCCTACGAGCAGTACTTC. Its translation is CASISGSYEQYF.

V gene TRBV9 combines with J gene TRBJ2-5; 7 bases align to TRBD1. Judging by the DNA end, TRBJ2-7 fits better; the J call may be wrong. This CDR3 has 14 amino acids. Germline CDR1 and CDR2: SGDLS and YYNGEE. CDR3 sequence (DNA): TGTGCCAGCAGCGTAGCGGCAGGGGGCTACGAGCAGTACTTC. This codes for CASSVAAGGYEQYF.

This chain links TRBV7-8 with TRBJ2-1, with D perhaps TRBD2 (6 bases). This CDR3 comprises 16 residues. CDR1 SGHVS and CDR2 FQNEAQ come from the germline V gene. V lost 4 bases, J lost 0 bases, and 13 bases lay in between. CDR3 in amino acids: CASSSHPSASYNEQFF. The CDR3 DNA follows: TGTGCCAGCAGCTCCCATCCTAGCGCCTCCTACAATGAGCAGTTCTTC. Together with reference TRBV7-8 and TRBJ2-1, the CDR3 gives the full variable domain: GAGVSQSPRYKVAKRGQDVALRCDPISGHVSLFWYQQALGQGPEFLTYFQNEAQLDKSGLPSDRFFAERPEGSVSTLKIQRTQQEDSAVYLCASSSHPSASYNEQFFGPGTRLTVL.

V and J are TRBV7-2 and TRBJ2-7; tentative D call: TRBD1 (5 bases). Germline V gene lookup returns CDR1 SGHTA and CDR2 FQGNSA. V lost 8 bases and J lost 5, with 16 bases in between. This CDR3 has 13 residues. Written as DNA, the CDR3 is TGTGCCAGCGGTCCAGGGTCGGGCGACGAGCAGTACTTC. It codes for CASGPGSGDEQYF.

The V call is TRBV19, the J call TRBJ2-1; possible D gene TRBD1, 6 bases. The V gene lost 4 bases and the J gene lost 0 bases, with 19 bases spanning the gap. CDR1 is LNHDA, CDR2 SQIVND, per germline (reference sequence). CDR3 size: 18 residues. CDR3 residues: CASSSYLDRLSSYNEQFF. In nucleotides, the CDR3 is TGTGCCAGTAGTAGCTACCTGGACAGACTAAGCTCCTACAATGAGCAGTTCTTC.

This chain links TRBV28 with TRBJ1-2; maybe TRBD1 (6 bases). CDR1 MDHEN and CDR2 SYDVKM come from the germline V gene. The CDR3 covers 14 residues. V was trimmed by 6 bases and J by 1 base, leaving 12 bases between them. The CDR3 sequence is CASSSTGFNYGYTF. The CDR3 nucleotides are TGTGCCAGCAGCTCCACAGGGTTTAACTATGGCTACACCTTC.

CDR3 loop: CASSLNSLSPLHF. In nucleotides, the CDR3 is TGTGCCAGCAGTCTCAACTCCCTTTCACCCCTCCACTTT. The chain employs TRBV6-1 and TRBJ1-6; no clear D gene. Germline CDR1 reads MNHNS; CDR2 reads SASEGT. V lost 5 bases, J lost 9 bases, and 11 bases lay in between. The CDR3 has 13 amino acids.

The count of this clone is one. This chain joins TRBV28 and TRBJ1-2; D remains unclear. From germline, CDR1 is MDHEN and CDR2 SYDVKM. This CDR3 is built from 14 residues. V lost 11 bases and J lost 3, with 19 bases in between. CDR3 protein: CAVSFSLGYYGYTF. The CDR3 nucleotides read TGTGCCGTATCATTTAGCTTGGGATACTATGGCTACACCTTC.

This clone was seen a single time. The V call is TRBV14, the J call TRBJ2-7, with D tentatively TRBD1 (6 bases). Germline values: CDR1 SGHDN, CDR2 FVKESK. The CDR3 totals 13 residues. V was clipped by 6 bases and J by 5 bases, with 14 bases between them. The CDR3 region has the DNA TGTGCCAGCAGGGTAACAGGGAGACACGAGCAGTACTTC. It yields the protein CASRVTGRHEQYF.

V usage is TRBV5-4 and J usage is TRBJ2-6, with D tentatively TRBD1 or TRBD2 (5 bases each). The CDR3 length is 16 residues. V dropped 4 bases and J dropped 2 bases, with 13 bases sitting between them. Per the germline V gene, CDR1 is SGHNT and CDR2 is YYREEE (reference sequence). CDR3 sequence reads: CASSHFEGTGANVLTF. The CDR3 DNA is TGTGCCAGCAGCCACTTTGAGGGGACTGGGGCCAACGTCCTGACTTTC.

This clone was observed a single time. V and J are TRBV6-5 and TRBJ2-7; maybe TRBD1 (6 bases). The CDR3 is 16 amino acids. Trimming cost V 2 bases and J 1 base, with 15 bases left between them. The V gene's germline CDR1 is MNHEY and CDR2 SVGAGI. CDR3 DNA sequence: TGTGCCAGCAGTTACAGGGCAGGGGTCTCTTCCTACGAGCAGTACTTC. This translates into CASSYRAGVSSYEQYF.

The genes are TRBV11-2 and TRBJ2-1; 9 nucleotides align to TRBD2. Looked up from germline, CDR1 is SGHAT and CDR2 is FQNNGV. CDR3 size: 17 residues. The ends lost 2 bases at V and 6 bases at J; junction bases unmatched: 11. For the CDR3, the DNA is TGTGCCAGCAGCTTAACCTCGGCTAGCGGGGCCTCCAATGAGCAGTTCTTC. Encoded protein: CASSLTSASGASNEQFF.

V and J are TRBV4-1 and TRBJ2-7; 9 bases are shared with TRBD1. The CDR3 has 16 residues. From germline, CDR1 is MGHRA and CDR2 YSYEKL. V lost 1 base to trimming and J lost 2 bases; unmatched junction nucleotides: 6. The CDR3 nucleotides are TGCGCCAGCAGCCAAGGAAGCGGGACAGGGCCCTACGAGCAGTACTTC. Its translation: CASSQGSGTGPYEQYF.

The rearrangement uses TRBV7-3 and TRBJ2-3; no firm D call. V dropped 5 bases and J dropped 0 bases, with 12 bases sitting between them. Looked up from germline, CDR1 is SGHTA and CDR2 is FQGTGA. CDR3 length: 15 residues. The CDR3 nucleotides are TGTGCCAGCAGCCCAGAAGTATCGAGCACAGATACGCAGTATTTT. Translating gives CASSPEVSSTDTQYF. The full variable domain, in which reference TRBV7-3 and TRBJ2-3 provide the parts outside the CDR3, is GAGVSQTPSNKVTEKGKYVELRCDPISGHTALYWYRQSLGQGPEFLIYFQGTGAADDSGLPNDRFFAVRPEGSVSTLKIQRTERGDSAVYLCASSPEVSSTDTQYFGPGTRLTVL.

The chain joins TRBV5-1 to TRBJ1-1, with D unresolved. The CDR3 runs to 11 residues. Germline CDR1 SGHRS, CDR2 YFSETQ. Trimming took off 2 bases at V and 13 bases at J, with 12 bases between the two ends. The CDR3 loop reads CASSLREELFF. CDR3 nucleotide sequence: TGCGCCAGCAGCTTAAGGGAGGAGCTTTTCTTT.

The table lists this clone with a few counts. V usage is TRBV7-2 and J usage is TRBJ2-5; D may be TRBD2 (6 bases). Trimming removed 4 bases from V and 10 bases from J, with 10 bases in between. The CDR3 loop spans 11 amino acids. CDR1 and CDR2 (germline): SGHTA, FQGNSA. The CDR3 coding sequence is TGTGCCAGCAGCTCCCGAGCGGGCCAGTACTTC. It is translated as CASSSRAGQYF.